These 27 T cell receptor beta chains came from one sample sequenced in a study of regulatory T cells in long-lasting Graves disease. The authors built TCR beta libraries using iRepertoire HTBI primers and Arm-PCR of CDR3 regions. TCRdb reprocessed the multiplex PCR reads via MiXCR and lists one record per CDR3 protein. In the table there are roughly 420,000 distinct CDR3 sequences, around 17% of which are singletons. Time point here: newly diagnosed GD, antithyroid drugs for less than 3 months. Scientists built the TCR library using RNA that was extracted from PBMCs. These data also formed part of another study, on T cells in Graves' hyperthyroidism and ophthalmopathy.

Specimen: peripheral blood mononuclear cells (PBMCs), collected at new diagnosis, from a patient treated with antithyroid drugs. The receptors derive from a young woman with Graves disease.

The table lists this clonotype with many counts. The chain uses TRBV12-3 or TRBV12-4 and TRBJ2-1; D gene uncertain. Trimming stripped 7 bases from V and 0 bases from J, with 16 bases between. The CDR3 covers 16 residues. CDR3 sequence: CASTTPSASSYNEQFF. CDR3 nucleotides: TGTGCCAGCACCACTCCAAGCGCCAGCTCCTACAATGAGCAGTTCTTC.

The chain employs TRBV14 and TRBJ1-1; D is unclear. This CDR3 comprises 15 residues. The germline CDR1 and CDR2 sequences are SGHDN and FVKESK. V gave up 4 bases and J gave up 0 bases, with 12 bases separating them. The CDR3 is CASSLSGRMNTEAFF. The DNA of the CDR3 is TGTGCCAGCAGCCTCTCTGGACGGATGAACACTGAAGCTTTCTTT.

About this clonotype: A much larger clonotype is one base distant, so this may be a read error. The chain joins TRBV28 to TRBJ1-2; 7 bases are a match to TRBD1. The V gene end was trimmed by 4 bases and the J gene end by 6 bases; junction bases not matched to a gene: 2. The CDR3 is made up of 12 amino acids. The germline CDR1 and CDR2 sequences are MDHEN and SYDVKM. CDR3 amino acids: CASSSQGNGYTF. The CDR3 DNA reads TGTGCCAGCAGTTCACAGGGGAATGGCTACACCTTC.

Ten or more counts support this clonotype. CDR3 in DNA: TGCAGTGCTAGAGACCCTCAGGCTCAAAAGGCCTCTCCGCAGTATTTT. Protein sequence: CSARDPQAQKASPQYF. The chain recombines TRBV20-1 with TRBJ2-3, with D unresolved. The V end was cut by 0 bases, the J end by 10 bases, with 23 bases between. The germline V gene encodes CDR1 DFQATT and CDR2 SNEGSKA (reference sequence). The CDR3 spans 16 residues.

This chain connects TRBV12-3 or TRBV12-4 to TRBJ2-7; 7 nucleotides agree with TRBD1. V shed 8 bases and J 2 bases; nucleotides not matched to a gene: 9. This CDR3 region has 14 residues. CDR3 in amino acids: CASGHGTEPYEQYF. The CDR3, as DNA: TGTGCCAGCGGGCATGGGACAGAGCCCTACGAGCAGTACTTC.

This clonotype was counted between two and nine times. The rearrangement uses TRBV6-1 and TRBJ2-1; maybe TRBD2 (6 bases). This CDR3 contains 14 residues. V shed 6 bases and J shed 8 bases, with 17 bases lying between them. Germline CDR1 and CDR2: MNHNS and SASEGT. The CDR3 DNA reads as TGTGCCAGCAGCCTCCGGACTACGGGGGATGAGCAGTTCTTC. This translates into CASSLRTTGDEQFF.

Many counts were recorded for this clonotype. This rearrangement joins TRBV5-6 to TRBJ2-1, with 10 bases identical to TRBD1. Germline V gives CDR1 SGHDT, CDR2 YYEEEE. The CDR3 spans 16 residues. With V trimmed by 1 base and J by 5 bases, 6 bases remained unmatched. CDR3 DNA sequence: TGTGCCAGCAGCTTGTATATTGGGACAGGGGACAATGAGCAGTTCTTC. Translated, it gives CASSLYIGTGDNEQFF.

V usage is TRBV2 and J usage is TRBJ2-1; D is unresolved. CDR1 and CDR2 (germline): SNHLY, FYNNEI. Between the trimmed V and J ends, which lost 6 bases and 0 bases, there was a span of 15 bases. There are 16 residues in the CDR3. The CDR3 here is CASSGQKGFSYNEQFF. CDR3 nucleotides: TGTGCCAGCAGCGGGCAGAAGGGTTTCTCCTACAATGAGCAGTTCTTC.

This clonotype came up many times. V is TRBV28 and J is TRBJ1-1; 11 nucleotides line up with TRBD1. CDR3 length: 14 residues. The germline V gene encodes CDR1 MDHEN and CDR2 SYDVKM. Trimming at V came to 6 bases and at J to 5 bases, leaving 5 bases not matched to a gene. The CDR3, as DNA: TGTGCCAGCAGGGGACAGGGGGTTCGGACTGAAGCTTTCTTT. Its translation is CASRGQGVRTEAFF.

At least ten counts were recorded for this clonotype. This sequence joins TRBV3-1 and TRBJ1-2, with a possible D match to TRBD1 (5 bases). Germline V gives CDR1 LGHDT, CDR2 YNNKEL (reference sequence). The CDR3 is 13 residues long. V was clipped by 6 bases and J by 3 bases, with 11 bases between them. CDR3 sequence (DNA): TGTGCCAGCAGTCAGGACATAGACTATGGCTACACCTTC. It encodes CASSQDIDYGYTF.

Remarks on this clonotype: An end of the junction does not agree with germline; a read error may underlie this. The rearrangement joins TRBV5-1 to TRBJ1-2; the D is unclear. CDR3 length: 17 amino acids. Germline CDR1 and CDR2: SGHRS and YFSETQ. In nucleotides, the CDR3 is TGCGCCAGCAGGAAAGAAGTGGGAGGCTGGAAATCCTATGGCTGCACCTTC. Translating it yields CASRKEVGGWKSYGCTF.

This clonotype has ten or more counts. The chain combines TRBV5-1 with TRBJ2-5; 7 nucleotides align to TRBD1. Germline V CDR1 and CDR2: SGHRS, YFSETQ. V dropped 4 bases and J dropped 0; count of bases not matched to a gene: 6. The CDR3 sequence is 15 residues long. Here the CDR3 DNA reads TGCGCCAGCAGCCGACAGGGCATGTACCAAGAGACCCAGTACTTC. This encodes CASSRQGMYQETQYF.

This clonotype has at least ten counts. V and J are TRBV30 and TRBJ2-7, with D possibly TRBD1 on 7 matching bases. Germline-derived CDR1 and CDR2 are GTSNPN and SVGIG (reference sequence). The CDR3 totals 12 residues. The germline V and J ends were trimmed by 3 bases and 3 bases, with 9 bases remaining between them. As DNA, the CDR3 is TGTGCCTGGAGCAGGGGGGTCTACGAGCAGTACTTC. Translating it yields CAWSRGVYEQYF.

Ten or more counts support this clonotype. Here the CDR3 DNA reads TGTGCCAGCAGTGACAACGGGGAGCTGTTTTTT. Its protein product is CASSDNGELFF. The V gene is TRBV2, the J gene TRBJ2-2; D not certain. The germline gives CDR1 SNHLY, CDR2 FYNNEI. The CDR3 is made up of 11 amino acids. V was cut by 3 bases and J by 7 bases, with 3 bases left in between.

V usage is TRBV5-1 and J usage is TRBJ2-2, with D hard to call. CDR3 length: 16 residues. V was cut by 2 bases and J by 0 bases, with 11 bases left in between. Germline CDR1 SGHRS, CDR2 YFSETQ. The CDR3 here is CASSFPGPTNTGELFF. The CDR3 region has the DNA TGCGCCAGCAGCTTTCCAGGCCCTACGAACACCGGGGAGCTGTTTTTT.

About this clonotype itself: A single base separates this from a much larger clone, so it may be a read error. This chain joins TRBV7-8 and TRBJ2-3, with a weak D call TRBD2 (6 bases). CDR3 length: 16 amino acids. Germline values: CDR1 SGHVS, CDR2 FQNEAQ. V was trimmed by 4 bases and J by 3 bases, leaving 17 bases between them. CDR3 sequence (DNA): TGTGCCAGCAGCTCTCGGCCGAACCGGGGGACAGATACGCAGTATTTT. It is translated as CASSSRPNRGTDTQYF. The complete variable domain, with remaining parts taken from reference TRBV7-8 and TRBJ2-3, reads GAGVSQSPRYKVAKRGQDVALRCDPISGHVSLFWYQQALGQGPEFLTYFQNEAQLDKSGLPSDRFFAERPEGSVSTLKIQRTQQEDSAVYLCASSSRPNRGTDTQYFGPGTRLTVL.

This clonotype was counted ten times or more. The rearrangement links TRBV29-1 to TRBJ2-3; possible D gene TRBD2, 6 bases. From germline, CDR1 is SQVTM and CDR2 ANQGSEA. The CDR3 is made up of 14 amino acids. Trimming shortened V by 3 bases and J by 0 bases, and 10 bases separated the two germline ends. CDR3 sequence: CSVDHGTSTDTQYF. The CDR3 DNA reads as TGCAGCGTTGATCACGGGACTAGCACAGATACGCAGTATTTT.

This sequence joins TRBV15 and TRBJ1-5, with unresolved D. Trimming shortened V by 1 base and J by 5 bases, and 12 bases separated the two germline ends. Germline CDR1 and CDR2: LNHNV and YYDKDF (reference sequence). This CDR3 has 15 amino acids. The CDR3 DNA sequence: TGTGCCACCAGCAGAGGGCCTGACGATTATCAGCCCCAGCATTTT. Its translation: CATSRGPDDYQPQHF.

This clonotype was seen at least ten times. The CDR3 nucleotides read TGTGCCAGCAGCCCGACTAGCGGGGGGCCCTCAACCTACGAGCAGTACTTC. Translation gives CASSPTSGGPSTYEQYF. This chain connects TRBV11-2 to TRBJ2-7; 13 bases align to TRBD2. The CDR3 is 17 amino acids. CDR1 and CDR2 from the germline V gene are SGHAT and FQNNGV. Trimming cost V 5 bases and J 2 bases; bases outside gene matches: 9.

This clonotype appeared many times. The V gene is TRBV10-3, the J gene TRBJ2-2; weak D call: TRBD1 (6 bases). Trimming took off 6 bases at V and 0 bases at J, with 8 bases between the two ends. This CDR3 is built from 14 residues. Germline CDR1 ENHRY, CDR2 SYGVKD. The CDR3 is CAISGQTNTGELFF. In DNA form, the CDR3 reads TGTGCCATCAGCGGACAGACGAACACCGGGGAGCTGTTTTTT.

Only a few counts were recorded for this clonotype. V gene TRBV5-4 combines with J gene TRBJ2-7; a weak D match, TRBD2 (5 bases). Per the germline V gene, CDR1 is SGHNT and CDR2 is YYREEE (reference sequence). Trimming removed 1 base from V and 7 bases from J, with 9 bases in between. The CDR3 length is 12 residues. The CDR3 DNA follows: TGTGCCAGCAGCTTGCCCCGGGGAGAGCAGTACTTC. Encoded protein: CASSLPRGEQYF.

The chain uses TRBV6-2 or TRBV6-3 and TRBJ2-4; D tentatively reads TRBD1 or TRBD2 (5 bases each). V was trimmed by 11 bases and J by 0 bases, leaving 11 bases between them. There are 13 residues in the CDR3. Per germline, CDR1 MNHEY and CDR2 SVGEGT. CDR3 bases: TGTGCCGAGGGGCCAGCAGCCAAAAACATTCAGTACTTC. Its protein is CAEGPAAKNIQYF.

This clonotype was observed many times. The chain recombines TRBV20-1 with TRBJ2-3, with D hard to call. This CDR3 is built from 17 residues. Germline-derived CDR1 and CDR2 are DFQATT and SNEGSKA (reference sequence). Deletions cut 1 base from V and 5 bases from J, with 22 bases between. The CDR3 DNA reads TGCAGTGCTAGAGCGTCCTTAGCCCGCAGCGTAATAGATACGCAGTATTTT. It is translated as CSARASLARSVIDTQYF.

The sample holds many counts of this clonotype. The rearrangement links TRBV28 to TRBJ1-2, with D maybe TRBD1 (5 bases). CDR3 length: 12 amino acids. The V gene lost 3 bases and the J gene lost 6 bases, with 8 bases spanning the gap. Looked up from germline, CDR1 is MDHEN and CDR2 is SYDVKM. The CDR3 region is CASSLRGHGYTF. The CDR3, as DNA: TGTGCCAGCAGTTTGAGGGGACATGGCTACACCTTC.

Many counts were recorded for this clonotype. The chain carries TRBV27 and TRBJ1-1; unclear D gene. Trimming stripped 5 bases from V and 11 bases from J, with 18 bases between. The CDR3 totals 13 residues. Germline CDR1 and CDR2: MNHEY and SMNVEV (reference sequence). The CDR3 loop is CASSPNLGQAAFF. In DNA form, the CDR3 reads TGTGCCAGCAGTCCGAATCTGGGTCAGGCGGCTTTCTTT.

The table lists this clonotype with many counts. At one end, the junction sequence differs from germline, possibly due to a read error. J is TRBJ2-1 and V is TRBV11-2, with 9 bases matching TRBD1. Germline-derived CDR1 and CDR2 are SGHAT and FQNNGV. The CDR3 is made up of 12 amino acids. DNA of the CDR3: TGTGCCAGCAGCCACGAGACGGACAGGGGTATCTTC. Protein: CASSHETDRGIF. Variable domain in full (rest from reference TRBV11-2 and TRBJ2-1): EAGVAQSPRYKIIEKRQSVAFWCNPISGHATLYWYQQILGQGPKLLIQFQNNGVVDDSQLPKDRFSAERLKGVDSTLKIQPAKLEDSAVYLCASSHETDRGIFGPGTRLTVL.

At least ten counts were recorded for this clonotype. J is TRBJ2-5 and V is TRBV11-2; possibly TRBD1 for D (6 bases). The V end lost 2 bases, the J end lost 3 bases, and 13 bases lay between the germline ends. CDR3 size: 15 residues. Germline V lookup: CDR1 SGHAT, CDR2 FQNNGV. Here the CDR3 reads CASSLTPRQEETQYF. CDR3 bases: TGTGCCAGCAGCTTAACCCCCCGACAGGAAGAGACCCAGTACTTC.